This record concerns one T cell receptor (beta chain) sequence. Under the authors' procedure: Quantification of nucleated cells was approximated via reference gene primer amplification. Produced via immunoSEQ multiplex PCR; TCRdb's table is partial and in-frame only. V and J calls plus clone size are reproduced from that table; the DNA served to infer D and trimming. The table records some 190,000 clones, roughly 86% of them present only once. This entry comes from a study of blood T cell repertoires in COVID-19. Study context: Researchers got acute and convalescent COVID-19 samples from the United States, Italy and Spain. T cells, B-cell-depleted T cells, or PBMCs supplied cDNA or gDNA.

The specimen sequenced was peripheral blood. The TCR originated in a woman in her 70s with active or convalescent COVID-19.

The CDR3 here is CASSDIYSPLHF. The DNA of the CDR3 is TGTGCCAGCAGTGATATTTATTCACCCCTCCACTTT. The chain is built from TRBV6-1 and TRBJ1-6; no clear D gene. This CDR3 contains 12 residues. The germline V gene has CDR1 MNHNS and CDR2 SASEGT. V shed 3 bases and J shed 8 bases, with 5 bases lying between them.